This TCR beta chain was profiled in a study of T cells in Graves' hyperthyroidism and ophthalmopathy. General observations from the study: In the analysis, a 13 V-J model separated ophthalmopathy from stable hyperthyroidism.

Amplification of TCR beta CDR3 regions was performed using RNA transcripts as template. Initially, a first-round RT-PCR of the TCR CDR3 employed the HTBI primer set. TCRdb used MiXCR to reprocess the multiplex PCR reads, holding one entry per CDR3 protein. The table has hundreds of thousands of distinct CDR3 sequences, about 14% seen once. Germline V gives CDR1 MNHEY, CDR2 SVGAGI. The CDR3 runs to 17 residues. The V gene lost 0 bases and the J gene lost 0 bases, with 11 bases spanning the gap. This clonotype was seen many times. Its target is unknown. Specimen: blood. The sequence came from a young man with Graves' ophthalmopathy. The chain carries TRBV6-5 and TRBJ1-4, with D tentatively TRBD1 (5 bases). The CDR3 coding sequence is TGTGCCAGCAGTTACTCAGGAGGCAGGGCAACTAATGAAAAACTGTTTTTT. Protein: CASSYSGGRATNEKLFF.